These 20 T cell receptor beta chains share one sample of origin, sequenced in a study of breast tumors, draining lymph nodes, adjacent tissues (dated by TCRdb to about 2016). The lymph node samples were taken from the axillary draining lymph nodes of breast cancer patients. Receptor libraries were prepared by multiplex PCR. The listed sequencing device is Illumina HiSeq 2000. TCRdb applied fastp at Q25 and MiXCR to the public reads, then kept only in-frame beta chains. CDR3 protein duplicates are merged, each entry listing the most common genes and DNA. The sample contains about 130,000 distinct CDR3 sequences, around 20% of them found a single time. The ten largest account for 2% to 2.5% of the sample. The specimen sequenced was axillary lymph node tissue. Receptors were obtained from a female donor with breast cancer. Some clones in this sample may be carry-over from other donors' samples.

There are many counts of this clonotype. The chain joins TRBV12-3 or TRBV12-4 to TRBJ2-7; TRBD2 is a possible D gene (6 bases). Trimming shortened V by 8 bases and J by 7 bases, and 18 bases separated the two germline ends. The CDR3 covers 13 residues. The CDR3 is CASGPGLTREQYF. In nucleotides, the CDR3 is TGTGCCAGCGGGCCGGGACTTACAAGGGAGCAGTACTTC.

The gene calls are TRBV9 and TRBJ1-1; D is unclear. The CDR3 totals 15 residues. Germline CDR1 and CDR2: SGDLS and YYNGEE. Trimming removed 0 bases at V and 1 base at J, with 10 bases between. This CDR3 reads CASSVAGGENTEAFF. The DNA for the CDR3 is TGTGCCAGCAGCGTAGCGGGAGGAGAGAACACTGAAGCTTTCTTT.

This clonotype occurred many times. The chain carries TRBV18 and TRBJ2-2; D is unclear. The CDR3 runs to 15 residues. Germline assignment: CDR1 KGHSH and CDR2 LQKENI. Trimming removed 3 bases from V and 1 base from J, with 9 bases in between. This CDR3 is CASSPVAGNTGELFF. For the CDR3, the DNA is TGTGCCAGCTCACCCGTGGCAGGGAACACCGGGGAGCTGTTTTTT.

J is TRBJ2-7 and V is TRBV18, with 7 bases lining up with TRBD1. The length of the CDR3 is 14 residues. From germline, CDR1 is KGHSH and CDR2 LQKENI. V shed 2 bases and J 0 bases; nucleotides not matched to a gene: 1. CDR3 nucleotide sequence: TGTGCCAGCTCACCAGGGACAGACTCCTACGAGCAGTACTTC. This sequence encodes CASSPGTDSYEQYF.

This clonotype was picked up many times. The V call is TRBV29-1, the J call TRBJ2-7, with TRBD2 as a possible D gene (5 bases). CDR1 is SQVTM and CDR2 is ANQGSEA in the germline V gene. The CDR3 extends over 11 amino acids. V dropped 6 bases and J dropped 4 bases, with 10 bases sitting between them. In DNA, the CDR3 is TGCAGCGTCTCGACGGGGTACGAGCAGTACTTC. This codes for CSVSTGYEQYF.

This clonotype has at least ten counts. The J gene is TRBJ1-6, the V gene TRBV20-1; 9 bases line up with TRBD1. Germline V gene sequence: CDR1 DFQATT, CDR2 SNEGSKA (reference sequence). V trimming: 7 bases; J trimming: 9 bases; junction bases outside the gene matches: 13. The CDR3 loop spans 15 amino acids. CDR3 in DNA: TGCAGTGTTCAGTCCGGGACAGGGCAAGGTTCACCCCTCCACTTT. Protein product: CSVQSGTGQGSPLHF.

The rearrangement uses TRBV5-6 and TRBJ1-5; tentative D call: TRBD1 (6 bases). Germline V CDR1 and CDR2: SGHDT, YYEEEE. Trimming took off 2 bases at V and 3 bases at J, with 9 bases between the two ends. This CDR3 is 14 amino acids long. Written as DNA, the CDR3 is TGTGCCAGCAGCTTTACAGGGACCAATCAGCCCCAGCATTTT. Translated: CASSFTGTNQPQHF.

V gene TRBV28 combines with J gene TRBJ1-2; tentatively, D is TRBD1 (5 bases). This CDR3 is 14 amino acids long. Germline loops: CDR1 MDHEN, CDR2 SYDVKM. V lost 6 bases and J lost 1, with 12 bases in between. The CDR3 is CASRPQGSNYGYTF. CDR3 bases: TGTGCCAGCAGACCCCAGGGTAGTAACTATGGCTACACCTTC.

On this clonotype itself: This sequence may be a read error, since a much larger clone differs from it by one base. The rearrangement links TRBV6-6 to TRBJ1-5; weak D call: TRBD1 (5 bases). This CDR3 has 15 amino acids. From germline, CDR1 is MNHNY and CDR2 SVGAGI (reference sequence). Trimming cost V 4 bases and J 7 bases, with 17 bases left between them. This CDR3 reads CASSFSGHGRQPQHF. DNA of the CDR3: TGTGCCAGCAGTTTCTCCGGACATGGGAGACAGCCCCAGCATTTT.

This rearrangement joins TRBV27 to TRBJ1-2; tentative D call: TRBD1 (5 bases). CDR3 size: 14 residues. The germline V and J ends were trimmed by 6 bases and 2 bases, with 13 bases remaining between them. Germline V lookup: CDR1 MNHEY, CDR2 SMNVEV (reference sequence). In DNA form, the CDR3 reads TGTGCCAGCAGCCCCTTTCGGGGGAACTATGGCTACACCTTC. Protein product: CASSPFRGNYGYTF.

This clonotype was counted at least ten times. V and J are TRBV5-1 and TRBJ2-1, with D perhaps TRBD2 (6 bases). Trimming removed 0 bases at V and 4 bases at J, with 14 bases between. The CDR3 covers 16 residues. The V gene's germline CDR1 is SGHRS and CDR2 YFSETQ. The CDR3 loop reads CASSLVGGVGYNEQFF. In DNA form, the CDR3 reads TGCGCCAGCAGCTTGGTCGGGGGAGTAGGATACAATGAGCAGTTCTTC.

This clonotype was observed at least ten times. The chain uses TRBV9 and TRBJ1-3; D is possibly TRBD1 (5 bases). CDR1 is SGDLS, CDR2 YYNGEE, per germline. The CDR3 is 14 residues long. V was cut by 2 bases and J by 7 bases, with 13 bases left in between. The CDR3 sequence is CASSVGGGVNTIYF. CDR3 nucleotides: TGTGCCAGCAGCGTTGGGGGTGGGGTGAACACCATATATTTT. Looking up the rest from reference TRBV9 and TRBJ1-3 gives the full variable domain: DSGVTQTPKHLITATGQRVTLRCSPRSGDLSVYWYQQSLDQGLQFLIQYYNGEERAKGNILERFSAQQFPDLHSELNLSSLELGDSALYFCASSVGGGVNTIYFGEGSWLTVV.

This clonotype was recorded once. It may be a read error: a sequence one base away is much more abundant. The chain joins TRBV27 to TRBJ1-6, with D perhaps matching TRBD1 (6 bases). The CDR3 consists of 14 residues. The germline CDR1 and CDR2 sequences are MNHEY and SMNVEV (reference sequence). DNA of the CDR3: TGTGCCAGCAGTTTAGTACAGGGAAATTCACCCATCCACTTT. Amino acids: CASSLVQGNSPIHF.

About this clonotype itself: A much more abundant neighbour one base away suggests this may be a read error. The chain combines TRBV5-6 with TRBJ2-7, with D perhaps TRBD1 or TRBD2 (7 bases each). Looked up from germline, CDR1 is SGHDT and CDR2 is YYEEEE. V dropped 6 bases and J dropped 2 bases, with 12 bases sitting between them. The CDR3 length is 13 residues. This chain's CDR3 is CASTRGGAYEQYF. CDR3 sequence (DNA): TGTGCCAGCACCAGGGGGGGAGCCTACGAGCAGTACTTC.

This clonotype occurred many times. The chain is built from TRBV6-6 and TRBJ1-6; 7 nucleotides align to TRBD1. Germline-derived CDR1 and CDR2 are MNHNY and SVGAGI (reference sequence). This CDR3 is built from 14 residues. V shed 7 bases and J 8 bases; nucleotides not matched to a gene: 8. In nucleotides, the CDR3 is TGTGCCAGCACCCGGACAGGCGAGGATTCACCCCTCCACTTT. This codes for CASTRTGEDSPLHF.

This clonotype was recorded many times. The gene calls are TRBV27 and TRBJ2-5; maybe TRBD2 (5 bases). V lost 0 bases and J lost 7, with 9 bases in between. The CDR3 length is 13 residues. Germline CDR1 and CDR2: MNHEY and SMNVEV (reference sequence). The CDR3 sequence: CASSLSNGGTQYF. The CDR3 DNA reads as TGTGCCAGCAGTTTATCGAACGGAGGGACCCAGTACTTC.

At least ten counts were recorded for this clonotype. CDR3 residues: CSVVRLAGSEQYF. The CDR3 DNA is TGCAGCGTTGTTAGGCTAGCGGGTAGCGAGCAGTACTTC. The chain couples TRBV29-1 to TRBJ2-7; 8 bases agree with TRBD2. The CDR3 totals 13 residues. The germline gives CDR1 SQVTM, CDR2 ANQGSEA. Trimming at V came to 4 bases and at J to 6 bases, leaving 8 bases not matched to a gene.

On this clonotype: A read error is possible here, since a much larger clone lies one base away. The chain is built from TRBV2 and TRBJ2-7; TRBD2 matches 9 bases. The V and J ends lost 10 bases and 0 bases, in that order; junction bases with no gene match: 10. The CDR3 is 15 residues long. Germline CDR1 SNHLY, CDR2 FYNNEI. The CDR3, as DNA: TGTGCCACAATCCTTAGCGGGGGTGGCTCCTACGAGCAGTACTTC. This codes for CATILSGGGSYEQYF.

This clonotype was counted at least ten times. This chain's CDR3 is CASSVAGDPGNTIYF. In DNA form, the CDR3 reads TGTGCCAGCAGCGTCGCCGGGGATCCCGGAAACACCATATATTTT. The chain carries TRBV9 and TRBJ1-3; unclear D gene. CDR3 length equals 15 residues. CDR1 SGDLS and CDR2 YYNGEE come from the germline V gene. The V and J ends lost 2 bases and 4 bases respectively, with 13 bases between them.

This clonotype was counted at least ten times. V usage is TRBV12-3 or TRBV12-4 and J usage is TRBJ1-5; D might be TRBD1 (6 bases). The CDR3 has 16 amino acids. V lost 3 bases, J lost 5 bases, and 17 bases lay in between. This CDR3 is CASSFGDMFGHQPQHF. CDR3 DNA sequence: TGTGCCAGCAGTTTCGGGGACATGTTTGGGCATCAGCCCCAGCATTTT.